The subject of this entry is one T cell receptor (beta chain). The antigen is unknown. The data were taken from a study of vaccination and CD4 T cells after COVID-19. Study-level background: Investigators drew the post-COVID samples a median about 98 days after diagnosis, with a range of 35 to 161. Researchers treated cells with overlapping spike peptides taken from SARS-CoV-2, HCoV-NL63, HCoV-OC43 and HCoV-229E.

Germline V gene lookup returns CDR1 SGHTA and CDR2 FQGNSA. The CDR3 is 12 amino acids. Trimming removed 1 base at V and 5 bases at J, with 6 bases between. Oncomine TCR Beta short-read sequencing was applied to DNA from cultured CD4+ T cells. TCRdb re-derived calls from the PCR reads in MiXCR, one entry per CDR3 protein. The sample lists approximately 23,000 distinct CDR3 sequences, more than 35% seen once, with more than 4.5% in the top ten. Specified time point: late sampling 161 to 241 days after vaccination in a few convalescent patients. Treatment described: roughly ten-day PBMC culture with coronavirus spike peptide pools or control peptides (ViraFEST assay). Expansion of antigen-specific T cells with peptide pools by ViraFEST preceded sequencing of TCRs.

The sequence was collected from a human donor who had recovered from COVID-19. The rearrangement links TRBV7-2 to TRBJ2-7, with D hard to call. The sequencing used CD4+ T cells from blood, cultured in vitro, collected about 7 months after SARS-CoV-2 vaccination. The CDR3 DNA sequence: TGTGCCAGCAGCTTAGTTAGCCACGAGCAGTACTTC. It encodes CASSLVSHEQYF.